The 30 T cell receptor beta chains reported below all come from one sample, sequenced in a study of beta chain features in type 1 diabetes. Sequencing targeted expressed TCRB transcripts, as all isolated RNA had been reverse transcribed. This table comes from immunoSEQ multiplex PCR, and its TCRdb copy is limited to in-frame clones, with some not included. This sample has 300,000 to 350,000 clones; 8% occur once, and the top ten carry 0.44%. Sequences were obtained from central memory CD4+ T cells from blood. These receptors were obtained from a woman aged 18-30 years in good health.

The gene calls are TRBV11-1 and TRBJ2-7; 9 nucleotides match TRBD2. The CDR3 runs 15 residues. Unmatched junction bases numbered 5, after V lost 5 bases and J lost 0 bases. CDR1 and CDR2 from the germline V gene are SGHAT and FQDESV (reference sequence). The chain's CDR3 is CASSQSGRHSYEQYF. Written as DNA, the CDR3 is TGTGCCAGCAGCCAGAGCGGGAGGCACTCCTACGAGCAGTACTTC.

This clone has more than one count but fewer than ten. The rearrangement links TRBV2 to TRBJ1-1; no reliable D call. The CDR3 is 13 amino acids. Germline V gene data show CDR1 as SNHLY and CDR2 as FYNNEI. Trimming removed 4 bases from V and 7 bases from J, with 13 bases in between. The CDR3 nucleotides read TGTGCCAGCAGTGCTTTACAGAGAGGTGAAGCTTTCTTT. It yields the protein CASSALQRGEAFF.

The sample holds a few counts of this clone. The genes are TRBV7-3 and TRBJ1-1, with 7 bases lining up with TRBD1. The CDR3 is made up of 18 amino acids. The V gene end was trimmed by 5 bases and the J gene end by 0 bases; junction bases not matched to a gene: 15. CDR1 and CDR2 (germline): SGHTA, FQGTGA. CDR3 region: CASSPRKRSGTVNTEAFF. The CDR3 bases are TGTGCCAGCAGCCCACGTAAAAGGTCCGGGACAGTGAACACTGAAGCTTTCTTT. Full variable domain (missing parts from reference TRBV7-3 and TRBJ1-1): GAGVSQTPSNKVTEKGKYVELRCDPISGHTALYWYRQSLGQGPEFLIYFQGTGAADDSGLPNDRFFAVRPEGSVSTLKIQRTERGDSAVYLCASSPRKRSGTVNTEAFFGQGTRLTVV.

This clone has more than one count but fewer than ten. The J gene is TRBJ1-1, the V gene TRBV19; D uncertain. CDR3 length equals 15 residues. Germline V gene data show CDR1 as LNHDA and CDR2 as SQIVND (reference sequence). Deletions cut 5 bases from V and 4 bases from J, with 17 bases between. CDR3 in DNA: TGTGCCAGTAGTTTCGTCCGAACTCTGCCCACTGAAGCTTTCTTT. It is translated as CASSFVRTLPTEAFF. The entire variable domain, with the rest obtained from reference TRBV19 and TRBJ1-1, is as follows: DGGITQSPKYLFRKEGQNVTLSCEQNLNHDAMYWYRQDPGQGLRLIYYSQIVNDFQKGDIAEGYSVSREKKESFPLTVTSAQKNPTAFYLCASSFVRTLPTEAFFGQGTRLTVV.

This clone was counted between two and nine times. CDR3 residues: CASSSQPLTGETQYF. The CDR3 DNA sequence: TGTGCCAGCAGCTCTCAACCACTGACGGGGGAGACCCAGTACTTC. The rearrangement links TRBV7-2 to TRBJ2-5; weak D call: TRBD2 (5 bases). Germline values: CDR1 SGHTA, CDR2 FQGNSA. The CDR3 spans 15 residues. Trimming stripped 4 bases from V and 5 bases from J, with 17 bases between. Based on the CDR3 plus reference TRBV7-2 and TRBJ2-5, the full variable domain is GAGVSQSPSNKVTEKGKDVELRCDPISGHTALYWYRQSLGQGLEFLIYFQGNSAPDKSGLPSDRFSAERTGGSVSTLTIQRTQQEDSAVYLCASSSQPLTGETQYFGPGTRLLVL.

As DNA, the CDR3 is TGTGCCATCAGCCGTCGAACTAGCGCTTCCACCGGGGAGCTGTTTTTT. It codes for CAISRRTSASTGELFF. This chain connects TRBV10-3 to TRBJ2-2; 7 bases match TRBD2. Unmatched junction bases numbered 11, after V lost 6 bases and J lost 4 bases. This CDR3 region has 16 residues. The germline CDR1 and CDR2 sequences are ENHRY and SYGVKD.

This clone appeared a few times. The J gene is TRBJ2-6, the V gene TRBV11-2; D gene uncertain. Trimming left V 1 base short and J 1 base short, with 11 bases between. CDR3 length: 17 residues. Germline loops: CDR1 SGHAT, CDR2 FQNNGV. The CDR3 protein is CASSLGGVKSGANVLTF. CDR3 nucleotides: TGTGCCAGCAGCTTAGGTGGGGTAAAATCTGGGGCCAACGTCCTGACTTTC.

The chain joins TRBV6-5 to TRBJ2-7; 13 bases agree with TRBD2. Germline trimming cut 6 bases from V and 4 bases from J; bases unmatched to any gene: 6. CDR3 length: 15 amino acids. The germline gives CDR1 MNHEY, CDR2 SVGAGI. CDR3 nucleotide sequence: TGTGCCAGCAGCCCCCGGACTAGCGGGAGTTACGAGCAGTACTTC. It encodes CASSPRTSGSYEQYF.

This clone turned up a few times. The chain uses TRBV7-2 and TRBJ2-7, with 8 bases identical to TRBD2. Per the germline V gene, CDR1 is SGHTA and CDR2 is FQGNSA. J gave up 10 bases and V 4 bases, and 12 bases lay outside the gene matches. This CDR3 contains 14 residues. As DNA, the CDR3 is TGTGCCAGCAGCTCGGGGGGGCCCCAAATGGGACAGTACTTC. Translated: CASSSGGPQMGQYF.

This chain connects TRBV14 to TRBJ2-1; D remains ambiguous. Germline loops: CDR1 SGHDN, CDR2 FVKESK. CDR3 length: 13 residues. V lost 2 bases and J lost 5, with 7 bases in between. The CDR3 here is CASSQLTHNEQFF. The DNA of the CDR3 is TGTGCCAGCAGCCAACTCACCCACAATGAGCAGTTCTTC.

The table lists this clone with a few counts. The genes are TRBV11-3 and TRBJ2-1; TRBD1 agrees at 7 bases. CDR3 size: 18 residues. The V segment lost 3 bases and the J segment 0 bases; nucleotides outside the gene matches: 11. The germline V gene encodes CDR1 SGHNT and CDR2 YENEEA. The CDR3 DNA follows: TGTGCCAGCAGCTTTTCCGGGACAGCCCCAGGCTCCTACAATGAGCAGTTCTTC. Translation gives CASSFSGTAPGSYNEQFF.

CDR3 in DNA: TGCGCCAGCAGCCCTGGACAGGGAAACTATGGCTACACCTTC. It is translated as CASSPGQGNYGYTF. This sequence joins TRBV5-1 and TRBJ1-2; 8 nucleotides align to TRBD1. Germline trimming cut 4 bases from V and 2 bases from J; bases unmatched to any gene: 4. The CDR3 contains 14 residues. CDR1 and CDR2 from the germline V gene are SGHRS and YFSETQ.

This clone has only a few counts. The chain couples TRBV5-1 to TRBJ1-3, with D unresolved. Per the germline V gene, CDR1 is SGHRS and CDR2 is YFSETQ. There are 15 residues in the CDR3. V lost 2 bases, J lost 0 bases, and 9 bases lay in between. CDR3 DNA sequence: TGCGCCAGCAGCTTCGAAGGAGTCTCTGGAAACACCATATATTTT. Translated, it gives CASSFEGVSGNTIYF.

The genes are TRBV28 and TRBJ2-1; 9 bases line up with TRBD1. Germline CDR1 is MDHEN and CDR2 is SYDVKM. The trim removed 5 bases at V and 7 bases at J, leaving 9 bases unmatched. CDR3 size: 15 residues. The CDR3 here is CASSLTGGIGNEQFF. CDR3 DNA sequence: TGTGCCAGCAGTCTCACAGGGGGCATTGGTAATGAGCAGTTCTTC.

This clone was seen a handful of times. The chain recombines TRBV11-1 with TRBJ2-7; a possible D gene is TRBD1 (6 bases). The CDR3 covers 16 residues. Germline V CDR1 and CDR2: SGHAT, FQDESV (reference sequence). Trimming removed 8 bases at V and 1 base at J, with 21 bases between. CDR3 bases: TGTGCCAGCCGCAAAACCGACGGACAGTTATCCTACGAGCAGTACTTC. This codes for CASRKTDGQLSYEQYF. The entire variable domain, with the rest obtained from reference TRBV11-1 and TRBJ2-7, is as follows: EAEVAQSPRYKITEKSQAVAFWCDPISGHATLYWYRQILGQGPELLVQFQDESVVDDSQLPKDRFSAERLKGVDSTLKIQPAELGDSAMYLCASRKTDGQLSYEQYFGPGTRLTVT.

This rearrangement joins TRBV5-1 to TRBJ1-2; no firm D call. The CDR3 contains 16 residues. Germline V gene lookup returns CDR1 SGHRS and CDR2 YFSETQ. V was pared by 5 bases and J by 0 bases, with 17 bases between. In DNA, the CDR3 is TGCGCCAGCAGTAGAAGTACACCCACCTCTAACTATGGCTACACCTTC. Residues: CASSRSTPTSNYGYTF.

This clone was picked up a small number of times. The identical CDR3 is also encoded by other nucleotide sequences in the sample. The CDR3 DNA sequence: TGTGCCAGCTCACCACCTACCGGGGCCTACGAGCAGTACTTC. Amino acids: CASSPPTGAYEQYF. The J gene is TRBJ2-7, the V gene TRBV18, with D possibly matching TRBD2 (5 bases). V was pared by 0 bases and J by 2 bases, with 8 bases between. The CDR3 has 14 residues. CDR1 is KGHSH and CDR2 is LQKENI in the germline V gene.

There are a few counts of this clone. This chain connects TRBV15 to TRBJ2-7; 8 nucleotides line up with TRBD2. V lost 7 bases and J lost 2; bases outside the gene matches: 4. The CDR3 sequence is 13 residues long. Germline CDR1 and CDR2: LNHNV and YYDKDF (reference sequence). In DNA, the CDR3 is TGTGCCACCAAGGCAGCGGGAGCCTACGAGCAGTACTTC. The encoded protein is CATKAAGAYEQYF.

This chain links TRBV5-6 with TRBJ2-1; 10 nucleotides align to TRBD2. The CDR3 has 16 residues. Trimming removed 1 base from V and 4 bases from J; junction bases left unmatched: 5. Germline CDR1 and CDR2: SGHDT and YYEEEE. The DNA for the CDR3 is TGTGCCAGCAGCTTGAGCGGGAGGGTGAGTTACAATGAGCAGTTCTTC. As protein: CASSLSGRVSYNEQFF.

The chain recombines TRBV7-9 with TRBJ2-2, with no clear D. Per the germline V gene, CDR1 is SEHNR and CDR2 is FQNEAQ (reference sequence). V gave up 5 bases and J gave up 4 bases, with 11 bases separating them. The CDR3 loop spans 14 amino acids. The CDR3 coding sequence is TGTGCCAGCAGCCCAGGCTGGGGCACCGGGGAGCTGTTTTTT. Translating gives CASSPGWGTGELFF.

This clone was counted ten times or more. The chain couples TRBV28 to TRBJ2-3; D is ambiguous. The CDR3 totals 12 residues. The V end lost 4 bases, the J end lost 4 bases, and 6 bases lay between the germline ends. Germline V gene sequence: CDR1 MDHEN, CDR2 SYDVKM. CDR3 in DNA: TGTGCCAGCAGTTCCTTGCCAGATACGCAGTATTTT. Its translation is CASSSLPDTQYF.

This clone was seen a handful of times. A much larger clone sits a single nucleotide away, making a read error possible. The rearrangement joins TRBV4-2 to TRBJ2-1; D possibly matches TRBD1 or TRBD2 (5 bases each). The V end was cut by 7 bases, the J end by 3 bases, with 10 bases between. The length of the CDR3 is 13 residues. CDR1 is LGHNA and CDR2 is YNFKEQ in the germline V gene. The CDR3 here is CASTGTVYNEQFF. The CDR3 DNA reads TGTGCCAGCACTGGGACGGTCTACAATGAGCAGTTCTTC.

This clone came up a few times. Additional DNA sequences in this sample encode the identical CDR3. The gene calls are TRBV29-1 and TRBJ1-2, with D perhaps TRBD1 (5 bases). Germline V gene data show CDR1 as SQVTM and CDR2 as ANQGSEA. Trimming removed 1 base at V and 1 base at J, with 10 bases between. This CDR3 comprises 14 residues. CDR3 in DNA: TGCAGCGTTGAAGGAAGGGGACTTAACTATGGCTACACCTTC. This codes for CSVEGRGLNYGYTF.

This clone has more than one count but fewer than ten. The chain carries TRBV27 and TRBJ2-2; 8 nucleotides agree with TRBD1. V shed 4 bases and J 6 bases; nucleotides not matched to a gene: 13. The CDR3 contains 17 residues. The V gene's germline CDR1 is MNHEY and CDR2 SMNVEV (reference sequence). This chain's CDR3 is CASSSQNRGKVAGELFF. In DNA form, the CDR3 reads TGTGCCAGCAGTTCCCAGAACAGGGGGAAGGTCGCCGGGGAGCTGTTTTTT.

This clone was counted between two and nine times. The chain employs TRBV2 and TRBJ1-2; unclear D gene. The V gene lost 5 bases and the J gene lost 6 bases, with 13 bases spanning the gap. The CDR3 covers 13 residues. Germline CDR1 is SNHLY and CDR2 is FYNNEI. The CDR3 DNA is TGTGCCAGCAGTACTGGGCCAACCCATGGCTACACCTTC. Protein: CASSTGPTHGYTF.

In its sample, this clone was seen a few times. The V and J genes are TRBV19 and TRBJ2-5; 8 nucleotides agree with TRBD2. Germline V gene sequence: CDR1 LNHDA, CDR2 SQIVND (reference sequence). V shed 4 bases, J shed 3 bases, and the junction held 7 bases outside the gene matches. This CDR3 region has 15 residues. The CDR3: CASSTLLAGKETQYF. The CDR3 DNA reads as TGTGCCAGTAGTACCCTTCTAGCGGGTAAAGAGACCCAGTACTTC.

The rearrangement uses TRBV4-3 and TRBJ1-2, with D tentatively TRBD1 (5 bases). The germline V gene encodes CDR1 LGHNA and CDR2 YSLEER. The CDR3 runs 13 residues. The V end lost 1 base, the J end lost 5 bases, and 8 bases lay between the germline ends. This CDR3 is CASSQVGTYGYTF. The CDR3 bases are TGCGCCAGCAGCCAAGTCGGGACTTATGGCTACACCTTC.

The chain employs TRBV6-5 and TRBJ2-1; a weak D match, TRBD2 (5 bases). CDR1 is MNHEY, CDR2 SVGAGI, per germline. The CDR3 runs 14 residues. The V end was cut by 3 bases, the J end by 8 bases, with 14 bases between. The CDR3 DNA reads as TGTGCCAGCAGTTATCGGGGTTTTGGGGATGAGCAGTTCTTC. Amino acid sequence: CASSYRGFGDEQFF.

This clone has more than one count but fewer than ten. The chain has TRBV7-2 and TRBJ2-1, with unresolved D. Trimming pared 7 bases from V and 0 bases from J, leaving 13 bases between. The germline V gene encodes CDR1 SGHTA and CDR2 FQGNSA. This CDR3 has 15 residues. CDR3 nucleotides: TGTGCCAGCAACCAGGCCTCTAACTCCTACAATGAGCAGTTCTTC. This encodes CASNQASNSYNEQFF.

This clone appeared a few times. The chain uses TRBV5-4 and TRBJ2-1, with 12 bases matching TRBD2. Germline lookup yields CDR1 SGHNT and CDR2 YYREEE (reference sequence). The J segment lost 8 bases and the V segment lost 1 base, leaving 4 bases of the junction unmatched. This CDR3 is built from 15 residues. CDR3 DNA sequence: TGTGCCAGCAGCTTGAAGACTAGCGGGAGTCATGAGCAGTTCTTC. Translation: CASSLKTSGSHEQFF.